Listed below are T cell receptor beta chains from one sample, sequenced in a study of T cells after yellow fever vaccination. Each CDR3 protein gets one entry after TCRdb re-called the 5' RACE reads with MiXCR. Of roughly 100,000 distinct CDR3 sequences listed, 7.5% to 10% are singletons. This specimen was CD8+ T cells not binding an NS4B(214-222) dextramer, sorted from PBMCs, taken less than 16 days after the first yellow fever vaccination. The receptors were gathered from a man younger than 35 who received the YFV17D yellow fever vaccine. Both conserved end residues are trimmed from each CDR3. Clone size is given for some rows only: seen once, a few or many times, or a class if the clone is expanded.

TRBJ2-7,TRBV6-4,many,ASSDSDRGEQY
TRBJ2-2,TRBV6-5,-,ASSYSTSNTGELF
TRBJ1-1,TRBV14,few,ASSQDRSRENTEAF
TRBJ2-1,TRBV12-3/TRBV12-4,-,ASSFGSSYNEQF
TRBJ2-1,TRBV20-1,many,SAPRTGLGSYNEQF
TRBJ1-4,TRBV7-9,few,ASSRDRGPEKLF
TRBJ2-7,TRBV7-2,-,ASSLVTGVYEQY
TRBJ1-2,TRBV4-3,-,ASSLRQGTRSDGYT
TRBJ2-1,TRBV3-1,few,ASSQEGREQF
TRBJ2-1,TRBV4-1,-,ASSQVFRDGNNEQF
TRBJ2-7,TRBV4-2,few,ASSQVGGDSYEQY
TRBJ2-7,TRBV7-9,-,ASSPGGGYEQY
TRBJ2-3,TRBV7-9,few,ASSQGLVSDTQY
TRBJ2-1,TRBV24-1,-,ATSDSVTDLGGNEQF
TRBJ1-1,TRBV2,-,AREGENTEAF
TRBJ2-3,TRBV6-2/TRBV6-3,-,ASSYEAPLTDTQY
TRBJ1-1,TRBV4-1,-,ASSQDGLRNTEAF
TRBJ2-3,TRBV28,few,ASSSPANVRTDTQY
TRBJ2-5,TRBV11-1,-,ASGPGTGGRRY
TRBJ2-2,TRBV7-9,few,ASSLLTHRNGELF
TRBJ2-3,TRBV5-1,once,ASSLVLLAGSSTDTQY
TRBJ2-1,TRBV2,many,ASSGIAGGPLDNEQF
TRBJ2-1,TRBV7-8,-,ASSLWTGAPYNEQF
TRBJ1-4,TRBV4-1,-,ASSHRAAARVNEKLF
TRBJ1-3,TRBV7-9,few,ASRETKNTIY
TRBJ2-2,TRBV29-1,many,SVEDGGTGELF
TRBJ2-1,TRBV6-5,few,AGNEQF
TRBJ2-3,TRBV5-1,few,ASSPSRAAGDRTDTQY
TRBJ1-6,TRBV15,-,ATSRVPQGTGRSPLH
TRBJ2-2,TRBV27,few,ASGGDRRGELF
TRBJ2-5,TRBV13,few,ASSPSNRETQY
TRBJ2-7,TRBV5-1,-,ASSEEFGQAYEQY
TRBJ1-1,TRBV7-8,few,ASSLALNEAF
TRBJ2-2,TRBV4-3,few,ASSLTGAGTGELF
TRBJ2-3,TRBV3-1,few,ASSPPTFGTTDTQY